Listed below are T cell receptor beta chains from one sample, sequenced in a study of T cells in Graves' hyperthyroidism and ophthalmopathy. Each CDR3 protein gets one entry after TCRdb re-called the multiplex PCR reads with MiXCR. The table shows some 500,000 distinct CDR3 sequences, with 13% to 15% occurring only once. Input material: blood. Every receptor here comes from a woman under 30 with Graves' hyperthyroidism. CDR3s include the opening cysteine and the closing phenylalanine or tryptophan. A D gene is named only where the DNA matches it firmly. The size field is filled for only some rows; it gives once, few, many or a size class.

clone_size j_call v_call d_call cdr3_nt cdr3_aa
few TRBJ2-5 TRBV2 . TGTGCCAGCAGTGTGGGGCTAGCGCTACAAGAGACCCAGTACTTC CASSVGLALQETQYF
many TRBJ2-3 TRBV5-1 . TGCGCCAGCAGCGATCCTCAGGGGACGGATACGCAGTATTTT CASSDPQGTDTQYF
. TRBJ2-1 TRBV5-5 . TGTGCCAGCAGCTTGGAGGGGGGGAGTCCCGGCGATGAGCAGTTCTTC CASSLEGGSPGDEQFF
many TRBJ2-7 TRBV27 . TGTGCCAGCCGACCCTGGGCAGGGGTATACGAGCAGTACTTC CASRPWAGVYEQYF
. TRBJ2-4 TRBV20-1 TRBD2 TGCAGTGCTTCACCGAGCGGGACGGGTCTACACAAAAACATTCAGTACTTC CSASPSGTGLHKNIQYF
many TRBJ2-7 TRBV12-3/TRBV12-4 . TGTGCCAGCAGCTCCCCGGGATCCTACGAGCAGTACTTC CASSSPGSYEQYF
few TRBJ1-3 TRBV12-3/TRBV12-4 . TGTGCCAGCAGGACAGGCGGGTCGTGGGGAAACACCATATATTTT CASRTGGSWGNTIYF
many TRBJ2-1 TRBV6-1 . TGTGCCAGCAGTACGCAACGGGCCGGTTACAATGAGCAGTTCTTC CASSTQRAGYNEQFF
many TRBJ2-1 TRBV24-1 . TGTGCCACCAGTGACTGGACACAAAGCGGCTATGAGCAGTTCTTC CATSDWTQSGYEQFF
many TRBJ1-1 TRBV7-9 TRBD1 TGTGCCAGCTCACCAAGACAGGGGATGAACACTGAAGCTTTCTTT CASSPRQGMNTEAFF
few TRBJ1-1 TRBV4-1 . TGCGCCAGTAGCCAAAGCAGTTGGAGGGCAAACACTGAAGCTTTCTTT CASSQSSWRANTEAFF
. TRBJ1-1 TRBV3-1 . TGTGCCAGCAGCCAGACAGTTATGAACACTGAAGCTTTCTTT CASSQTVMNTEAFF
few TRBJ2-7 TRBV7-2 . TGTGCCAGCAGGCATTACCAGGGGCACTACGAGCAGTACTTC CASRHYQGHYEQYF
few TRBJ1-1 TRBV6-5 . TGTGCCAGCAGTTACTCGGAGGTCATGAACACTGAAGCTTTCTTT CASSYSEVMNTEAFF
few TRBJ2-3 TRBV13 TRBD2 TGTGCCAGCAGCTTGGGCGGGACTAGAGGGATTGTGGATACGCAGTATTTT CASSLGGTRGIVDTQYF
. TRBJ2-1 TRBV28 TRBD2 TGTGCCAGCAGTTTGGTAGCGGGAGGGCCAGGGGGAAATGAGCAGTTCTTC CASSLVAGGPGGNEQFF
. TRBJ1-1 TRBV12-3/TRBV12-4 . TGTGCCAGCACCCTCGCCGGGACTGCCGTCCGGGGTGGAGCTTTCTTT CASTLAGTAVRGGAFF
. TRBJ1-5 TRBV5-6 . TGTGCCAGCAGCCGAGGACAGCTTAATCAGCCCCAGCATTTT CASSRGQLNQPQHF
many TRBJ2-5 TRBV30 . TGTGCCTGGACGGGCCGGGAGACCCAGTACTTC CAWTGRETQYF
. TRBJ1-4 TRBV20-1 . TGCAGTGCCCAGGGCCGCCGGGGTGAAAAACTGTTTTTT CSAQGRRGEKLFF
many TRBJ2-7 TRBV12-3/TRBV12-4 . TGTGCCAGCAGTTTAGGGAACTACGAGCAGTACTTC CASSLGNYEQYF
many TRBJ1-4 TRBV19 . TGTGCCAGTAGTATAGATTTAGCAGGGGCCTCCGGGCAACTGTTTTTT CASSIDLAGASGQLFF
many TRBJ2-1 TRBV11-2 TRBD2 TGTGCCAGCAGCGCCGCCGGGACTAGGGGGAATGAGCAGTTCTTC CASSAAGTRGNEQFF
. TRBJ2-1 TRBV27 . TGTGCCAGCAGTTCTATTAGCGGAGGATACAATGAGCAGTTCTTC CASSSISGGYNEQFF
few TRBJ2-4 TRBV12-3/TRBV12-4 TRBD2 TGTGCCAGCGGCGGGAGCCTAGCCAAAAACATTCAGTACTTC CASGGSLAKNIQYF
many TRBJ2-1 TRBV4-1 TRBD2 TGCGCCAGCAGCCAAGAAGCGGCTAGCGGGCGCAGCTCCTACAATGAGCAGTTCTTC CASSQEAASGRSSYNEQFF
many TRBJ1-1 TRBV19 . TGTGCCACCCAATCGAGGTTGGGGACGGGCACTGAAGCTTTCTTT CATQSRLGTGTEAFF
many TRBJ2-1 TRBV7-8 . TGTGCCAGCAGCGGGAGATCTGAGGAGCAGTTCTTC CASSGRSEEQFF
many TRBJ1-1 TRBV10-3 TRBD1 TGTGCCATCAGACGCCCCGGGACAGCAAACACTGAAGCTTTCTTT CAIRRPGTANTEAFF
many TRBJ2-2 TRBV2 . TGTGCCAGCATAGCGCTCGCGCTTAGGACCGGGGAGCTGTTTTTT CASIALALRTGELFF
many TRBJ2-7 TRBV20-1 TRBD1 TGCAGTGCTAGTGGGGACAGGGCCCACGAGCAGTACTTC CSASGDRAHEQYF
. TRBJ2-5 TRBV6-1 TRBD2 TGTGCCAGCGAGGCGGGGGGTGCGATGGAGACCCAGTACTTC CASEAGGAMETQYF
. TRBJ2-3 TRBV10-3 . TGTGCCATCAGTTTACTAGTCCGGTGGATACGTTGCACAGATACGCAGTATTTT CAISLLVRWIRCTDTQYF
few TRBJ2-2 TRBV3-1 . TGTGCCAGCAGCCAAGAAGGGAGCGCGCGGATGGGCACCGGGGAGCTGTTTTTT CASSQEGSARMGTGELFF
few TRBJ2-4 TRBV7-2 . TGTGCCAGCAGCACCTCCCGACAGGAAAACATTCAGTACTTC CASSTSRQENIQYF
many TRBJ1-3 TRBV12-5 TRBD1 TGTGCTAGTGGTTTCCAGACAGGGGACGTTCGAAACACCATATATTTT CASGFQTGDVRNTIYF
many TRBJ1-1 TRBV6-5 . TGTGCCAGCAGTTACTCGTCTAACACTGAAGCTTTCTTT CASSYSSNTEAFF
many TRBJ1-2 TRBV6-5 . TGTGCCAGCAGCGCCTATTTGGGGAAGGAGGATGGCTACACCTTC CASSAYLGKEDGYTF
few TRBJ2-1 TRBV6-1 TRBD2 TGTGCCAGCAGGGGGGTTCAGCGGGAGTTAAGTGAGCAGTTCTTC CASRGVQRELSEQFF
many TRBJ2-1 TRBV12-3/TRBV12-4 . TGTGCCAGCAGTTTAGTGGCGGGGCACAATGAGCAGTTCTTC CASSLVAGHNEQFF
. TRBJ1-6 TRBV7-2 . TGTGCCAGCAGCCAAGCAGCGTTTAATTCACCCCTCCACTTT CASSQAAFNSPLHF
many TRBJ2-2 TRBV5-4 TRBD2 TGTGCCAGCAGCTCCGGGAGCGGGGCGAACACCGGGGAGCTGTTTTTT CASSSGSGANTGELFF
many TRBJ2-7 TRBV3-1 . TGTGCCAGCAGCCAAGGGTCTGAGGGGTCCTACGAGCAGTACTTC CASSQGSEGSYEQYF
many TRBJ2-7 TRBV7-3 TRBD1 TGTGCCAGCAGCCCACAGGGGACAGGGATCTACGAGCAGTACTTC CASSPQGTGIYEQYF
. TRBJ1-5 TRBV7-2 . TGTGCCAGCAGCTTGCAGACAGGAAGCAATCAGCCCCAGCATTTT CASSLQTGSNQPQHF
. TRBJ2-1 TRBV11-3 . TGTGCCAGCAGCTTATCCCCGATAGAACAGGGATTAAATGAGCAGTTCTTC CASSLSPIEQGLNEQFF
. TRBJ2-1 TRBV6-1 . TGTGCCACCCGGGTGGGTAACAATGAGCAGTTCTTC CATRVGNNEQFF
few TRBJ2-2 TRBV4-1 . TGCGCCAGCAGATCCTTTCGGGGGAACACCGGGGAGCTGTTTTTT CASRSFRGNTGELFF
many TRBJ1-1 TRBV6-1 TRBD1 TGTGCCAGCAAGAATCGACAGGGGAGCACTGAAGCTTTCTTT CASKNRQGSTEAFF
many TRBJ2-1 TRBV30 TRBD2 TGTGCCTGGAGTGTAGAGGGGACTACCAATGAGCAGTTCTTC CAWSVEGTTNEQFF
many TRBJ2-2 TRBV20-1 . TGCAGTGCTAGAGAGGGGTCGAGGGAGAGGAACACCGGGGAGCTGTTTTTT CSAREGSRERNTGELFF
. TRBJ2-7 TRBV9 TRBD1 TGTGCCAGCAGCGCGACAGGGGGGGTCGAGCAGTACTTC CASSATGGVEQYF
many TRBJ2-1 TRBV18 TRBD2 TGTGCCAGCTCACCGACTAGCGGGAAGAATGAGCAGTTCTTC CASSPTSGKNEQFF
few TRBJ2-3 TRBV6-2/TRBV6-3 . TGTGCCAGCAGTTACTCTGTTGAGCGAGCGGGTATAGATACGCAGTATTTT CASSYSVERAGIDTQYF
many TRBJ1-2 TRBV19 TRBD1 TGTGCCAGTAGTAGGGACAGGGGGTTCTATGGCTACACCTTC CASSRDRGFYGYTF
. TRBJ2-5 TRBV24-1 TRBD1 TGTGCCACCAGTATTGGGACAGGGTGGGAGACCCAGTACTTC CATSIGTGWETQYF
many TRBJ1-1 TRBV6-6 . TGTGCCAGCAGTTACTCCGCGAACACTGAAGCTTTCTTT CASSYSANTEAFF
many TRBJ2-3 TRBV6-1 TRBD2 TGTGCCAGCAGTGCGACGATAGCAAGCGGGAGGAAAACAGATACGCAGTATTTT CASSATIASGRKTDTQYF
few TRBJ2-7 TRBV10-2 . TGCGCCAGCAGTGTCGAAGGACCCACCTACGAGCAGTACTTC CASSVEGPTYEQYF